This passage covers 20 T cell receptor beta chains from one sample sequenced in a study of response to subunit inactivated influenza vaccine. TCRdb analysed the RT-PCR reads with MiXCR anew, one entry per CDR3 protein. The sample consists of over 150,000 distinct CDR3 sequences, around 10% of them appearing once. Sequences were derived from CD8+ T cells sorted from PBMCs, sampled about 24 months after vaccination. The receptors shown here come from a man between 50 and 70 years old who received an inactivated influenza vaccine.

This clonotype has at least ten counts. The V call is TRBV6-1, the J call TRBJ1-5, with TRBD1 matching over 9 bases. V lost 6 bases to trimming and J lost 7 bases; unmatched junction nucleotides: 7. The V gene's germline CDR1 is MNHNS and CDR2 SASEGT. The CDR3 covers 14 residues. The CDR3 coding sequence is TGTGCCAGCAGCACCGGGACAGGGAACCAGCCCCAGCATTTT. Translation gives CASSTGTGNQPQHF.

CDR3 coding DNA: TGTGCCAGCAGTTTTTTCGCCTACAATGAGCAGTTCTTC. Translation gives CASSFFAYNEQFF. The chain joins TRBV27 to TRBJ2-1; no clear D gene. The CDR3 is made up of 13 amino acids. The V gene lost 3 bases and the J gene lost 2 bases, with 5 bases spanning the gap. Per the germline V gene, CDR1 is MNHEY and CDR2 is SMNVEV (reference sequence).

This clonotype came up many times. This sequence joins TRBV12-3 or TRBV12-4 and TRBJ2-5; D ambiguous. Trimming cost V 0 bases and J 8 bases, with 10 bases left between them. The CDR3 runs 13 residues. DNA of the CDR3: TGTGCCAGCAGTTTAGCCCCGAGAGAAACCCAGTACTTC. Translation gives CASSLAPRETQYF.

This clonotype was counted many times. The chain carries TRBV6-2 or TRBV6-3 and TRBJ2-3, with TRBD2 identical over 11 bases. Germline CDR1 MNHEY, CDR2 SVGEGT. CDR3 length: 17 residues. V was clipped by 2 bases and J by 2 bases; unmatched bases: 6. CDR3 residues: CASSYGGTSGNTDTQYF. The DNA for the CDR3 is TGTGCCAGCAGTTACGGCGGGACTAGCGGCAACACAGATACGCAGTATTTT.

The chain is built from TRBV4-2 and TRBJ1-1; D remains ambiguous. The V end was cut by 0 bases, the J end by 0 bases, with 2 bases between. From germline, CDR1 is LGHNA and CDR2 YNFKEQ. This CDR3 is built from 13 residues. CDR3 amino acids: CASSQDMNTEAFF. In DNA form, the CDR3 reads TGTGCCAGCAGCCAAGATATGAACACTGAAGCTTTCTTT.

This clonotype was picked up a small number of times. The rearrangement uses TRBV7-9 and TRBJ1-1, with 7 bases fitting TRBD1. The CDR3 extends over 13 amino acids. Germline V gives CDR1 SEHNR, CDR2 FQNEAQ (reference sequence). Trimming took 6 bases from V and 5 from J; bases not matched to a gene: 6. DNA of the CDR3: TGTGCCAGCAGAAAAACAGGGGAGACTGAAGCTTTCTTT. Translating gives CASRKTGETEAFF.

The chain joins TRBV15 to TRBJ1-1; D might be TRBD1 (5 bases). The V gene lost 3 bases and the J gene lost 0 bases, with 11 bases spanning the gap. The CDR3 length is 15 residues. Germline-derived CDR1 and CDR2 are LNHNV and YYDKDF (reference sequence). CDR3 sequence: CATSRDGTVNTEAFF. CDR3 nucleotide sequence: TGTGCCACCAGCAGGGACGGGACCGTGAACACTGAAGCTTTCTTT.

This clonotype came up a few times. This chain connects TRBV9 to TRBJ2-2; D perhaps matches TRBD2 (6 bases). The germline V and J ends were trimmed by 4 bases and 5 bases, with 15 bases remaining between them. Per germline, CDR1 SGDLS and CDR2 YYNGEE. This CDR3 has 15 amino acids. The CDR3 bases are TGTGCCAGCAGCACTCGGACCAGCGGGACCGGGGAGCTGTTTTTT. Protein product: CASSTRTSGTGELFF.

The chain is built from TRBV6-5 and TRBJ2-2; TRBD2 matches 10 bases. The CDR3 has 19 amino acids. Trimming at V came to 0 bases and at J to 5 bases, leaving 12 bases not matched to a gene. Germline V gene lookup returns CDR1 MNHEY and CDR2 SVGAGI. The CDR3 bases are TGTGCCAGCAGTTACTCCCCGCAATTAGCGGGAGGAGGTACCGGGGAGCTGTTTTTT. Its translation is CASSYSPQLAGGGTGELFF.

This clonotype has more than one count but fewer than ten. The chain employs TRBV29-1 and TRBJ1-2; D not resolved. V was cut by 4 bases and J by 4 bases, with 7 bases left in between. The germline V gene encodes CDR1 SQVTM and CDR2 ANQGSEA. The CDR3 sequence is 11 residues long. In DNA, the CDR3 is TGCAGCGTTGTGTTCGGCTATGGCTACACCTTC. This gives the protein CSVVFGYGYTF.

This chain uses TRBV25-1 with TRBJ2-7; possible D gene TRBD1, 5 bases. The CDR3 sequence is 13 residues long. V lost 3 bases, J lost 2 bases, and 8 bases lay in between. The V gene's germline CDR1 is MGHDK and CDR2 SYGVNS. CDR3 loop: CASSDRATYEQYF. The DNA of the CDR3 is TGTGCCAGCAGTGACAGGGCTACCTACGAGCAGTACTTC.

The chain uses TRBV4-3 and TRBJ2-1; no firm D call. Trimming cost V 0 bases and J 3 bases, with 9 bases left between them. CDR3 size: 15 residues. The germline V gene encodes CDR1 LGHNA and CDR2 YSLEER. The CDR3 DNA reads TGCGCCAGCAGCCAAGATTGGTCCGTCTACAATGAGCAGTTCTTC. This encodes CASSQDWSVYNEQFF.

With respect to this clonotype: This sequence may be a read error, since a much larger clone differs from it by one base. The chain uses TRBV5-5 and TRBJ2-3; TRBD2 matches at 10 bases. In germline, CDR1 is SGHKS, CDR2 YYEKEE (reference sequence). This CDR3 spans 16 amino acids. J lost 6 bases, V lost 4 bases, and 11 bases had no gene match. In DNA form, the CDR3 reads TGTGCCAGCAGCCTTGGGTGGGGACTAGCGATGGATACGCAGTATTTT. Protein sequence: CASSLGWGLAMDTQYF.

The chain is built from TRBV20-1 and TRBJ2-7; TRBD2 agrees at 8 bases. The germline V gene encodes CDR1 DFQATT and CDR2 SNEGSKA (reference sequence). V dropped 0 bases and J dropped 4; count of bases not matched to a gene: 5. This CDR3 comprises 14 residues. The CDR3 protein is CSARDLSGAYEQYF. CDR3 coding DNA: TGCAGTGCTAGAGATCTTAGCGGGGCTTACGAGCAGTACTTC.

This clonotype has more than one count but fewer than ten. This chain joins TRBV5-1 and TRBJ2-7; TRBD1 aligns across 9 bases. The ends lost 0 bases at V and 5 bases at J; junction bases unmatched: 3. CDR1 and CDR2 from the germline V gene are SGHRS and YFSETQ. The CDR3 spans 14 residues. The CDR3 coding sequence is TGCGCCAGCAGCTTGGGGGACAGGGACCACGAGCAGTACTTC. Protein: CASSLGDRDHEQYF.

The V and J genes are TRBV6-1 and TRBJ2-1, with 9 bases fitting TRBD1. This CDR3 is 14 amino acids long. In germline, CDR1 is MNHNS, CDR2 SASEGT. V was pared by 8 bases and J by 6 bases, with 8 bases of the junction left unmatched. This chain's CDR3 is CASARTGEVNEQFF. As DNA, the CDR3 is TGTGCCAGCGCCAGGACAGGGGAGGTCAATGAGCAGTTCTTC.

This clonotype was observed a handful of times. The CDR3 DNA reads as TGCAGTGCTAGTGGTGGAACTAGCGGGAGTACCAATGAGCAGTTCTTC. Protein product: CSASGGTSGSTNEQFF. The rearrangement links TRBV20-1 to TRBJ2-1; 11 bases agree with TRBD2. Germline V CDR1 and CDR2: DFQATT, SNEGSKA (reference sequence). CDR3 length: 16 residues. V shed 3 bases, J shed 6 bases, and the junction held 10 bases outside the gene matches.

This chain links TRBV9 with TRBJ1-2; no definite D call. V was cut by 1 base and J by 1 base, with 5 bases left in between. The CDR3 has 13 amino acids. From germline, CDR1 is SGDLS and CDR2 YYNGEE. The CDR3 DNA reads TGTGCCAGCAGCGTAACGAATAACTATGGCTACACCTTC. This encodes CASSVTNNYGYTF.

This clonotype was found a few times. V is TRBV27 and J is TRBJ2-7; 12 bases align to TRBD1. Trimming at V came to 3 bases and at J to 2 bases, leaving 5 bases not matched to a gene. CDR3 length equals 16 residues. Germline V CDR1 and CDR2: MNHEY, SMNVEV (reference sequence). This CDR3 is CASSLLGQGAAYEQYF. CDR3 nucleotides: TGTGCCAGCAGTTTGCTGGGACAGGGGGCTGCCTACGAGCAGTACTTC.

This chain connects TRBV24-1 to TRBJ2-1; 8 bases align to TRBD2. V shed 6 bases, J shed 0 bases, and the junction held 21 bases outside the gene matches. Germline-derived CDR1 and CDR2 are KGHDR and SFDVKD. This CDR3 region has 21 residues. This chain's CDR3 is CATSYSSLSGASRASYNEQFF. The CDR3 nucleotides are TGTGCCACCAGTTACTCCTCCCTTAGCGGGGCCTCCAGAGCCTCCTACAATGAGCAGTTCTTC.